The clone carrying this TCR beta chain was picked up one time. The data were produced by immunoSEQ multiplex PCR, yet TCRdb's version contains in-frame clones alone and is incomplete. Of 50,000 to 70,000 clones in the sample, about 95% were seen once. The record originates from a study of technical replicates of blood from a few donors. The V end was cut by 7 bases, the J end by 11 bases, with 18 bases between. This CDR3 has 12 residues. In germline, CDR1 is SQVTM, CDR2 ANQGSEA. The specimen sequenced was PBMCs. This chain links TRBV29-1 with TRBJ2-1; D possibly corresponds to TRBD2 (6 bases). This TCR derives from a human donor in good health. Some clones in this sample may be carry-over from other donors' samples. The chain's CDR3 is CSAPRGSQQQFF. The CDR3 coding sequence is TGCAGCGCACCCCGGGGGTCCCAACAGCAGTTCTTC.